The rows below give T cell receptor beta chains drawn from one sample of a study of T cells in Graves' hyperthyroidism and ophthalmopathy. Using its own MiXCR run on the multiplex PCR reads, TCRdb lists one record per CDR3 protein. The table records some 350,000 distinct CDR3 sequences, around a quarter of them present only once. Sequenced material: blood. The origin of the receptors is a man aged 45-60 years with Graves' hyperthyroidism. CDR3s include the opening cysteine and the closing phenylalanine or tryptophan. A D gene is named only where the DNA matches it firmly. Clone sizes are given selectively: once, few, many, or a class where the clone is expanded.

size: many; V: TRBV7-2; D: NA; J: TRBJ2-1; length: 12; DNA: TGTGCCAGCAGCTTAGTGCGCAATGAGCAGTTCTTC; CDR3: CASSLVRNEQFF
size: few; V: TRBV6-1; D: NA; J: TRBJ2-6; length: 18; DNA: TGTGCCAGCAGTGACCAGGAGACTGGGAGCTCTGGGGCCAACGTCCTGACTTTC; CDR3: CASSDQETGSSGANVLTF
size: NA; V: TRBV7-9; D: NA; J: TRBJ1-3; length: 15; DNA: TGTGCCAGCAGCCCTAAGGGGGATACAGGAAACACCATATATTTT; CDR3: CASSPKGDTGNTIYF
size: many; V: TRBV28; D: TRBD2; J: TRBJ2-1; length: 14; DNA: TGTGCCAGCAGTGCTGGACTAGCGGGACGTGAGCAGTTCTTC; CDR3: CASSAGLAGREQFF
size: once; V: TRBV10-2; D: NA; J: TRBJ2-7; length: 12; DNA: TGCGCCAGCAGTGAAGCGCAGAGCGAGCAGTACTTC; CDR3: CASSEAQSEQYF
size: NA; V: TRBV7-8; D: NA; J: TRBJ2-1; length: 15; DNA: TGTGCCAGCAGCTTTAATCCCGGGACCCCTCATGAGCAGTTCTTC; CDR3: CASSFNPGTPHEQFF
size: few; V: TRBV2; D: NA; J: TRBJ2-7; length: 12; DNA: TGTGCCAGCAGTATCTCAGGGGACGAGCAGTACTTC; CDR3: CASSISGDEQYF
size: many; V: TRBV6-2/TRBV6-3; D: NA; J: TRBJ2-7; length: 13; DNA: TGTGCCAGCAGTCTTACGGGGTTCTACGAGCAGTACTTC; CDR3: CASSLTGFYEQYF
size: NA; V: TRBV12-5; D: TRBD2; J: TRBJ2-3; length: 16; DNA: TGTGCTAGTGGTTTGAGTAGCGGGAGCCACACAGATACGCAGTATTTT; CDR3: CASGLSSGSHTDTQYF
size: many; V: TRBV5-1; D: NA; J: TRBJ2-7; length: 15; DNA: TGCGCCAGCAGCATCGAGGGCGTCGCAACCTACGAGCAGTACTTC; CDR3: CASSIEGVATYEQYF